The present T cell receptor beta chain was sequenced within a study of shared clonotypes between healthy human individuals. Sequenced by immunoSEQ multiplex PCR; TCRdb stores in-frame clones only, minus some. In the table there are over 2,000,000 clones, just over 90% of which are singletons. Germline loops: CDR1 SGHNT, CDR2 YYREEE (reference sequence). V was trimmed by 4 bases and J by 6 bases, leaving 17 bases between them. This CDR3 region has 14 residues. CD45RO-negative cells were positively selected for CCR7, leaving out terminally differentiated effector memory CD45RA+ cells. Source material: naive CD8+ T cells from PBMCs. This TCR came from a man younger than 35 in good health. Some clones in this sample may be carry-over from other donors' samples. The rearrangement links TRBV5-4 to TRBJ2-7; D is perhaps TRBD2 (6 bases). The CDR3 DNA follows: TGTGCCAGCAGCCCCCCGGGACTTCCCGTCGAGCAGTACTTC. This encodes CASSPPGLPVEQYF.